One T cell receptor (beta chain) is described in this entry. Its antigen is not identified. This record comes from a study of tumor-infiltrating lymphocytes in localized non-small cell lung cancer. Sequencing was performed with immunoSEQ multiplex PCR; in TCRdb, only in-frame clones are kept and a portion is missing. The table shows about 5,800 clones, with around two thirds occurring only once. Regarding the study as a whole: Each assay used a separate piece of the same tissue.

Germline-derived CDR1 and CDR2 are MNHEY and SMNVEV (reference sequence). This CDR3 is 13 amino acids long. With 8 bases removed from V and 6 bases from J, the gap between germline ends came to 17 bases. The V and J genes are TRBV27 and TRBJ2-7, with unresolved D. The TCR originated in a human donor with non-small cell lung cancer. Sequencing input: uninvolved lung tissue not adjacent to the tumor. The CDR3 is CASRSSGFGEQYF. CDR3 DNA: TGTGCCAGCCGATCTAGTGGGTTCGGCGAGCAGTACTTC.